This TCR beta chain was found in a study of blood T cell repertoires in COVID-19. In the study overall: Researchers got acute and convalescent COVID-19 samples from the United States, Italy and Spain. T cells, B-cell-depleted T cells, or PBMCs provided the cDNA or gDNA that served as material.

The V segment lost 4 bases and the J segment 4 bases; nucleotides outside the gene matches: 8. The CDR3 loop spans 16 amino acids. Germline CDR1 MGHRA, CDR2 YSYEKL. Original processing notes: Using reference gene primer amplification, nucleated cell counts were estimated. Sequencing used immunoSEQ multiplex PCR; TCRdb keeps in-frame clones, though not all of them. V and J calls and clone size are given by that table; D and trimming were obtained from the DNA. The table has about 86,000 clones, 65% to 80% seen once. The chain couples TRBV4-1 to TRBJ1-2, with TRBD1 matching 11 bases. The source is a man aged 65-85 years with acute or convalescent COVID-19. The sequencing sample was made of peripheral blood. This CDR3 is CASSPPPGQGGYGYTF. CDR3 coding DNA: TGCGCCAGCAGCCCCCCCCCGGGACAGGGGGGCTATGGCTACACCTTC.